This TCR beta chain comes out of a study of T cell responses to AZD1222 COVID-19 vaccine. General study findings and limits: Donors were chiefly white British, with a greater number of females, and clonal diversity was perhaps underestimated. After the peak T cell response, and only then, were repertoires sampled. The study reported that nearly half of spike-specific TCRs target unmutated variant regions. Following two doses of AZD1222, Spike-specific TCR breadth and depth rose.

Turning to this clone: Its antigen is as yet unknown.

The protocol was immunoSEQ multiplex PCR, while the TCRdb copy is restricted to in-frame clones and leaves out a portion. This table has approximately 150,000 clones, around 84% appearing once. Germline CDR1 is LGHNA and CDR2 is YNFKEQ. The junction had 12 bases not matched to a gene; V was cut back by 0 bases and J by 6 bases. CDR3 length: 17 residues. This chain joins TRBV4-2 and TRBJ1-2; 8 bases are shared with TRBD1. The clonotype was recovered from an adult who received the AZD1222 COVID-19 vaccine. This specimen was peripheral blood, taken 28 days after the second AZD1222 dose. This CDR3 is CASSQDTRSGGEDGYTF. The CDR3 DNA follows: TGTGCCAGCAGCCAAGATACCCGTTCAGGGGGCGAGGATGGCTACACCTTC.